This T cell receptor (beta chain) was sequenced during a study of radiation and T cells in renal cell carcinoma. Libraries were prepared by immunoSEQ multiplex PCR; TCRdb keeps only in-frame clonotypes and omits some of them. The sample lists 60,000 to 95,000 clones; roughly 85% were seen once. V lost 4 bases to trimming and J lost 2 bases; unmatched junction nucleotides: 9. Germline V CDR1 and CDR2: MGHRA, YSYEKL. The CDR3 covers 17 residues. Time point in this sample: blood 4 weeks post-SBRT, at nephrectomy. As for treatment: 15 Gy SBRT to primary tumor, nephrectomy 4 weeks later. Nephrectomy followed 15 Gy stereotactic body radiation by 4 weeks. After SBRT, blood was collected at 2 and 4 weeks, plus baseline. The tumor was a clear cell renal cell carcinoma.

The sequencing used blood, collected from a patient whose treatment included radiotherapy and nephrectomy. The receptor was isolated from a woman aged 55-70 years with renal cell carcinoma. The chain employs TRBV4-1 and TRBJ2-1; 9 positions agree with TRBD2. CDR3 coding DNA: TGCGCCAGCAGCCCCCGGGCTAGCGGGGACACCTACAATGAGCAGTTCTTC. Translating it yields CASSPRASGDTYNEQFF.